A selection of T cell receptor beta chains follows, all from one sample in a study of human T cells and chemical hapten exposure. TCRdb passed the 5' RACE reads through MiXCR, listing each CDR3 protein once. The profile shows 110,000 to 150,000 distinct CDR3 sequences, roughly 4% of them singletons. The receptor set was obtained from a female donor in good health. The CDR3 runs from the conserved cysteine through the conserved F or W. The D gene is left open where the match is weak. Not every row has a clone size; where given, it reads once, few, many or a size class.

d_gene: -; abundance: -; j_gene: TRBJ2-7; v_gene: TRBV15; CDR3nt: TGTGCCACCAGCACTCCAGCACTATCGGCGGGCGAGCAGTACTTC; CDR3aa: CATSTPALSAGEQYF
d_gene: -; abundance: many; j_gene: TRBJ2-3; v_gene: TRBV12-3/TRBV12-4; CDR3nt: TGTGCCAGCACCCTACCCAGGTCCAACACAGATACGCAGTATTTT; CDR3aa: CASTLPRSNTDTQYF
d_gene: -; abundance: few; j_gene: TRBJ2-1; v_gene: TRBV20-1; CDR3nt: TGCAGTGCTGCCCCCTACGGGGCCTGGTACAATGAGCAGTTCTTC; CDR3aa: CSAAPYGAWYNEQFF
d_gene: -; abundance: many; j_gene: TRBJ1-2; v_gene: TRBV11-2; CDR3nt: TGTGCCAGCAGCTTAGAGGGCACATACTATGGCTACACCTTC; CDR3aa: CASSLEGTYYGYTF
d_gene: -; abundance: many; j_gene: TRBJ2-1; v_gene: TRBV29-1; CDR3nt: TGCAGCGTTGAATCCTTCACGGCGGGGCGAGACAATGAGCAGTTCTTC; CDR3aa: CSVESFTAGRDNEQFF
d_gene: -; abundance: many; j_gene: TRBJ1-5; v_gene: TRBV30; CDR3nt: TGTGCCTGGAGCCCCCCATTTCAGCCCCAGCATTTT; CDR3aa: CAWSPPFQPQHF
d_gene: -; abundance: many; j_gene: TRBJ1-2; v_gene: TRBV7-8; CDR3nt: TGTGCCAGCAGCCACCAGTGGGGGGAGAACTATGGCTACACCTTC; CDR3aa: CASSHQWGENYGYTF
d_gene: TRBD2; abundance: many; j_gene: TRBJ2-5; v_gene: TRBV27; CDR3nt: TGTGCCAGCAGTTCCACCCCCCTGCCGGGACTAGCGGAAGAGACCCAGTACTTC; CDR3aa: CASSSTPLPGLAEETQYF
d_gene: TRBD1; abundance: many; j_gene: TRBJ2-3; v_gene: TRBV7-3; CDR3nt: TGTGCCAGCAGCTTAGGTCCCCTGACAGGGTCAGATACGCAGTATTTT; CDR3aa: CASSLGPLTGSDTQYF
d_gene: TRBD1; abundance: many; j_gene: TRBJ2-4; v_gene: TRBV12-3/TRBV12-4; CDR3nt: TGTGCCAGCAGTCTCGCCGGGACAGGGGTCAACATTCAGTACTTC; CDR3aa: CASSLAGTGVNIQYF
d_gene: TRBD1; abundance: -; j_gene: TRBJ1-1; v_gene: TRBV11-3; CDR3nt: TGTGCCAGCAGCCCAGGGGGGGATACTGAAGCTTTCTTT; CDR3aa: CASSPGGDTEAFF
d_gene: TRBD1; abundance: few; j_gene: TRBJ1-1; v_gene: TRBV7-2; CDR3nt: TGTGCCAGCAGCCGGGGGACAGGGGGTTACACTGAAGCTTTCTTT; CDR3aa: CASSRGTGGYTEAFF
d_gene: -; abundance: many; j_gene: TRBJ1-5; v_gene: TRBV7-9; CDR3nt: TGTGCCGGCAGCTTAGGAGGGGGGGTCGATTTTATTAGCAATCAGCCCCAGCATTTT; CDR3aa: CAGSLGGGVDFISNQPQHF
d_gene: -; abundance: many; j_gene: TRBJ1-1; v_gene: TRBV18; CDR3nt: TGTGCCAGCTCACCCCCATTCCGTGAAGCTTTCTTT; CDR3aa: CASSPPFREAFF
d_gene: -; abundance: many; j_gene: TRBJ1-4; v_gene: TRBV3-1; CDR3nt: TGTGCCAGCAGCCAAAATTTACCGGGAGCGGATGAAAAACTGTTTTTT; CDR3aa: CASSQNLPGADEKLFF
d_gene: -; abundance: many; j_gene: TRBJ1-2; v_gene: TRBV20-1; CDR3nt: TGCAGTGCTAGAGTTGGGGAGGGTGAAGGCGGCTACACCTTC; CDR3aa: CSARVGEGEGGYTF
d_gene: -; abundance: many; j_gene: TRBJ2-5; v_gene: TRBV7-3; CDR3nt: TGTGCCAGCAGCTTAGGAGGGGGGGAGACCCAGTACTTC; CDR3aa: CASSLGGGETQYF
d_gene: -; abundance: many; j_gene: TRBJ1-1; v_gene: TRBV29-1; CDR3nt: TGCAGCGTCGGAGGGACACGTGAAGCTTTCTTT; CDR3aa: CSVGGTREAFF
d_gene: TRBD1; abundance: -; j_gene: TRBJ1-2; v_gene: TRBV3-1; CDR3nt: TGTGCCAGCAGCCGCCTCCTTTACAGGGGAAACAACTATGGCTACACCTTC; CDR3aa: CASSRLLYRGNNYGYTF
d_gene: -; abundance: many; j_gene: TRBJ2-2; v_gene: TRBV29-1; CDR3nt: TGCAGCGTTGAAATCAGGGGAGTGGGCGGGGAGCTGTTTTTT; CDR3aa: CSVEIRGVGGELFF
d_gene: -; abundance: many; j_gene: TRBJ2-3; v_gene: TRBV21-1; CDR3nt: TGTGCCAGCAGCAATTCCACTCCCGGGACAGGGAGGCGGACAGATACGCAGTATTTT; CDR3aa: CASSNSTPGTGRRTDTQYF
d_gene: -; abundance: many; j_gene: TRBJ2-1; v_gene: TRBV2; CDR3nt: TGTGCCAGCAGTGGTATCGCTGAGCAGTTCTTC; CDR3aa: CASSGIAEQFF
d_gene: TRBD2; abundance: -; j_gene: TRBJ2-1; v_gene: TRBV4-3; CDR3nt: TGCGCCAGCAGCCAGTCCCCAGCGGGGGTGCGCGGGAATGAGCAGTTCTTC; CDR3aa: CASSQSPAGVRGNEQFF
d_gene: -; abundance: -; j_gene: TRBJ2-1; v_gene: TRBV20-1; CDR3nt: TGCAGTGCTGGAAGACTGAACTCCTACAATGAGCAGTTCTTC; CDR3aa: CSAGRLNSYNEQFF
d_gene: -; abundance: -; j_gene: TRBJ1-4; v_gene: TRBV10-3; CDR3nt: TGTGCCACTTCACGAGCAACTAATGAAAAACTGTTTTTT; CDR3aa: CATSRATNEKLFF
d_gene: TRBD2; abundance: many; j_gene: TRBJ2-1; v_gene: TRBV5-4; CDR3nt: TGTGCCAGCAGCACCGGGGGGGCCGGGTCCTACAATGAGCAGTTCTTC; CDR3aa: CASSTGGAGSYNEQFF
d_gene: -; abundance: many; j_gene: TRBJ2-3; v_gene: TRBV7-2; CDR3nt: TGTGCCAGCAGCTTAGGACCCACTAGGGCAGATACGCAGTATTTT; CDR3aa: CASSLGPTRADTQYF
d_gene: TRBD1; abundance: many; j_gene: TRBJ1-1; v_gene: TRBV5-1; CDR3nt: TGCGCCAGCAGTCGGGGAGGACAGGGGGACACTGAAGCTTTCTTT; CDR3aa: CASSRGGQGDTEAFF
d_gene: TRBD1; abundance: many; j_gene: TRBJ2-3; v_gene: TRBV6-1; CDR3nt: TGTGCCAGCAGGGACAGGCTAACAGATACGCAGTATTTT; CDR3aa: CASRDRLTDTQYF
d_gene: -; abundance: many; j_gene: TRBJ1-1; v_gene: TRBV29-1; CDR3nt: TGCAGCGTCCTGCCTCTTGAGACTGAAGCTTTCTTT; CDR3aa: CSVLPLETEAFF
d_gene: TRBD1; abundance: -; j_gene: TRBJ2-6; v_gene: TRBV6-1; CDR3nt: TGTGCCAGCAGTTCGACAGGGGTCAACTCTGGGGCCAACGACCTGACTTTC; CDR3aa: CASSSTGVNSGANDLTF
d_gene: -; abundance: many; j_gene: TRBJ2-6; v_gene: TRBV6-6; CDR3nt: TGTGCCAGCAGACCACAGGGATCTGGGGCCAACGTCCTGACTTTC; CDR3aa: CASRPQGSGANVLTF
d_gene: TRBD1; abundance: many; j_gene: TRBJ2-2; v_gene: TRBV28; CDR3nt: TGTGCCAGCAGTAGGACAGGGATAAACGGGGAGCTGTTTTTT; CDR3aa: CASSRTGINGELFF
d_gene: TRBD2; abundance: many; j_gene: TRBJ2-3; v_gene: TRBV4-3; CDR3nt: TGCGCCAGCAGCCAAAGGGCGGGGGGTAGCACAGATACGCAGTATTTT; CDR3aa: CASSQRAGGSTDTQYF
d_gene: -; abundance: many; j_gene: TRBJ1-1; v_gene: TRBV20-1; CDR3nt: TGCAGTGCTAGAGTGGTGCGACGAGACACTGAAGCTTTCTTT; CDR3aa: CSARVVRRDTEAFF
d_gene: -; abundance: many; j_gene: TRBJ2-7; v_gene: TRBV12-3/TRBV12-4; CDR3nt: TGTGCCAGCAGTTTAGGGGGGTGGTCCTACGAGCAGTACTTC; CDR3aa: CASSLGGWSYEQYF
d_gene: -; abundance: -; j_gene: TRBJ1-6; v_gene: TRBV10-3; CDR3nt: TGTGCAGGGGGGGACTCCTATAATTCACCCCTCCACTTT; CDR3aa: CAGGDSYNSPLHF
d_gene: TRBD2; abundance: many; j_gene: TRBJ2-3; v_gene: TRBV5-6; CDR3nt: TGTGCCAGCAGCTTGCGGGGGGGCGGCACAGATACGCAGTATTTT; CDR3aa: CASSLRGGGTDTQYF
d_gene: TRBD1; abundance: many; j_gene: TRBJ2-7; v_gene: TRBV7-6; CDR3nt: TGTGCCAGCAGCTTGGGGACAGCTTCCTACGAGCAGTACTTC; CDR3aa: CASSLGTASYEQYF
d_gene: -; abundance: many; j_gene: TRBJ1-2; v_gene: TRBV28; CDR3nt: TGTGCCAGCAGTTCGCATGGCTACACCTTC; CDR3aa: CASSSHGYTF
d_gene: -; abundance: many; j_gene: TRBJ2-3; v_gene: TRBV20-1; CDR3nt: TGCAGTGCTAGAGATCCTCCCAAAACGCAGTATTTT; CDR3aa: CSARDPPKTQYF
d_gene: -; abundance: many; j_gene: TRBJ1-3; v_gene: TRBV7-3; CDR3nt: TGTGCCAGCAGCACCATAGGGGGCTCTGGAAACACCATATATTTT; CDR3aa: CASSTIGGSGNTIYF
d_gene: -; abundance: many; j_gene: TRBJ2-2; v_gene: TRBV29-1; CDR3nt: TGCAGCGCCAGACAGAACACCGGGGAGCTGTTTTTT; CDR3aa: CSARQNTGELFF
d_gene: TRBD1; abundance: many; j_gene: TRBJ2-7; v_gene: TRBV6-5; CDR3nt: TGTGCCAGCACCGAGGACAGGGCCCCCTACGAGCAGTACTTC; CDR3aa: CASTEDRAPYEQYF
d_gene: TRBD2; abundance: many; j_gene: TRBJ2-1; v_gene: TRBV3-1; CDR3nt: TGTGCCAGCAGCCAAGCGACGGGGGGGCAGTTCTTC; CDR3aa: CASSQATGGQFF
d_gene: TRBD1; abundance: -; j_gene: TRBJ1-5; v_gene: TRBV5-1; CDR3nt: TGCGCCAGCAGCAGAGGGACAGATCAGCCCCAGCATTTT; CDR3aa: CASSRGTDQPQHF
d_gene: -; abundance: many; j_gene: TRBJ1-5; v_gene: TRBV12-3/TRBV12-4; CDR3nt: TGTGCCAGCAGTTTTGGCAGTAGCAATCAGCCCCAGCATTTT; CDR3aa: CASSFGSSNQPQHF
d_gene: TRBD2; abundance: many; j_gene: TRBJ2-3; v_gene: TRBV20-1; CDR3nt: TGCAGTGCTAGAGACCTCCTAGCGGGGTACTATTCTAGCACAGATACGCAGTATTTT; CDR3aa: CSARDLLAGYYSSTDTQYF
d_gene: TRBD1; abundance: many; j_gene: TRBJ2-3; v_gene: TRBV7-8; CDR3nt: TGTGCCAGCAGCTTAGGTGCCGGGACAGGGGATACGCAGTATTTT; CDR3aa: CASSLGAGTGDTQYF
d_gene: -; abundance: many; j_gene: TRBJ2-5; v_gene: TRBV20-1; CDR3nt: TGCAGTGCTAGTAAACAGGGCAAAGAGACCCAGTACTTC; CDR3aa: CSASKQGKETQYF
d_gene: TRBD2; abundance: many; j_gene: TRBJ2-4; v_gene: TRBV6-1; CDR3nt: TGTGCCAGCGTGGGGAGGGCAAAAAACATTCAGTACTTC; CDR3aa: CASVGRAKNIQYF
d_gene: -; abundance: many; j_gene: TRBJ2-5; v_gene: TRBV10-3; CDR3nt: TGTGCCATCAGTGACTCTCTTAAAGAGACCCAGTACTTC; CDR3aa: CAISDSLKETQYF
d_gene: -; abundance: many; j_gene: TRBJ2-5; v_gene: TRBV12-3/TRBV12-4; CDR3nt: TGTGCCAGCAGTCGAGGGGGGGACATGAAGACCCAGTACTTC; CDR3aa: CASSRGGDMKTQYF
d_gene: TRBD1; abundance: -; j_gene: TRBJ1-2; v_gene: TRBV9; CDR3nt: TGTGCCAGCAGCAGACGACAGGGAGAATATGGCTACAACTTC; CDR3aa: CASSRRQGEYGYNF
d_gene: TRBD1; abundance: many; j_gene: TRBJ2-2; v_gene: TRBV7-9; CDR3nt: TGTGCCAGCAGTTTCGGACAGGGGGAGACCGGGGAGCTGTTTTTT; CDR3aa: CASSFGQGETGELFF